One sample yielded the 4 T cell receptor beta chains listed below, sequenced in a study of shared clonotypes between healthy human individuals. Data came from immunoSEQ multiplex PCR; TCRdb stores just in-frame clones and leaves some out. The table shows some 900,000 clones, with more than 75% occurring only once. Sequenced: memory CD4+ T cells sorted from blood. This sample's subset: CD45RA-negative fraction. These receptors all stem from a man between 18 and 29 years old in good health.

V gene TRBV5-4 combines with J gene TRBJ2-5, with 9 bases lining up with TRBD2. Per the germline V gene, CDR1 is SGHNT and CDR2 is YYREEE (reference sequence). There are 14 residues in the CDR3. After removal of 3 bases from V and 3 bases from J, the junction contained 3 bases not matched to a gene. As DNA, the CDR3 is TGTGCCAGCAGCTCCCCTAGCGGGGAAGAGACCCAGTACTTC. This encodes CASSSPSGEETQYF.

The rearrangement uses TRBV28 and TRBJ1-1; D might be TRBD1 (5 bases). With 5 bases removed from V and 10 bases from J, the gap between germline ends came to 17 bases. Looked up from germline, CDR1 is MDHEN and CDR2 is SYDVKM. There are 13 residues in the CDR3. The CDR3 loop is CASSLGVSRGAFF. CDR3 nucleotide sequence: TGTGCCAGCAGTCTGGGGGTCTCGAGGGGAGCTTTCTTT.

The V call is TRBV27, the J call TRBJ2-6, with D perhaps assigned TRBD1 or TRBD2 (6 bases each). V shed 3 bases and J shed 2 bases, with 11 bases lying between them. The CDR3 spans 16 residues. Germline V gene lookup returns CDR1 MNHEY and CDR2 SMNVEV (reference sequence). The CDR3 reads CASSFSGAPGANVLTF. The DNA of the CDR3 is TGTGCCAGCAGTTTCTCGGGGGCCCCTGGGGCCAACGTCCTGACTTTC.

V usage is TRBV11-2 and J usage is TRBJ2-7; 7 positions match TRBD2. Germline-derived CDR1 and CDR2 are SGHAT and FQNNGV. V dropped 4 bases and J dropped 2; count of bases not matched to a gene: 8. The CDR3 is 15 amino acids. The CDR3 nucleotides read TGTGCCAGCAGCTCGCCTTTAGCGGGTGCCTACGAGCAGTACTTC. It translates to CASSSPLAGAYEQYF.